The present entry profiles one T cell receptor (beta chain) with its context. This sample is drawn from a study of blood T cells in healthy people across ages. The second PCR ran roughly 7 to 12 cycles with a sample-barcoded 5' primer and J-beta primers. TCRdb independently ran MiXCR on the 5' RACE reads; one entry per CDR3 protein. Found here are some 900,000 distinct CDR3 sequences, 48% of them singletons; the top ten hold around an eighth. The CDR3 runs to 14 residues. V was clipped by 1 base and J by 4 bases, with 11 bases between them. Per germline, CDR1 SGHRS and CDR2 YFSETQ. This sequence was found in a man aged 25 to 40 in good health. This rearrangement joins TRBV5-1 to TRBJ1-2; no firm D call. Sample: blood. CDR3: CASSLTTELYGYTF. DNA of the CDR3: TGCGCCAGCAGCTTGACCACGGAACTCTATGGCTACACCTTC.